This record looks at one T cell receptor (beta chain) sequence and its context. Data came from immunoSEQ multiplex PCR; TCRdb stores just in-frame clones and leaves some out. This table holds 250,000 or so clones, approximately 88% found once. This sample stems from a study of blood T cell repertoires in COVID-19. The study drew participants aged about 18 to 89 years from around 24 US areas. Clinical histories supplied by participants themselves formed the basis of cohort assignment. Germline assignment: CDR1 SNHLY and CDR2 FYNNEI. J lost 9 bases, V lost 5 bases, and 4 bases had no gene match. This CDR3 is 13 amino acids long.

Sequencing was carried out using PBMCs or T cells enriched from blood (not recorded which). This TCR came from a woman in her 40s with acute COVID-19. The chain employs TRBV2 and TRBJ2-1, with TRBD2 matching over 10 bases. For the CDR3, the DNA is TGTGCCAGCAGTACTAGCGGGATGGGTGAGCAGTTCTTC. Translating gives CASSTSGMGEQFF.